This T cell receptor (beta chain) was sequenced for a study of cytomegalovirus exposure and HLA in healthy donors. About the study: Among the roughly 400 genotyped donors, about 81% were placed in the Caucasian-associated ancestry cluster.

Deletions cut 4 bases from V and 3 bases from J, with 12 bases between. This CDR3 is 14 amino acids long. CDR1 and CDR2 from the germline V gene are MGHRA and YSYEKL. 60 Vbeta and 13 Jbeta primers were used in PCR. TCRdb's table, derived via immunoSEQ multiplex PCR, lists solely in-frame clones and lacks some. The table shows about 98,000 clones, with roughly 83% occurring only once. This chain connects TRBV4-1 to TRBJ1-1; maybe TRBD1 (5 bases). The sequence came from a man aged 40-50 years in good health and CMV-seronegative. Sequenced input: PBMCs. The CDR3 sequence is CASSPRQGHTEAFF. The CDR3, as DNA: TGCGCCAGCAGCCCCCGGCAGGGCCACACTGAAGCTTTCTTT.